This TCR beta chain is drawn from a study of identical twins (TCRdb year 2016). As for the study more broadly: To test whether fetal clonotypes persist, this study deep-sequenced TCR alpha and beta repertoires from monozygotic twins, from unrelated adults of various ages, and from cord blood. To rule out contamination, replicate twin experiments were performed at different times with different library preparation protocols.

At least ten counts were recorded for this clonotype. Its specific antigen is unknown. No base quality information exists; no much larger clone differs at one position. Only healthy Caucasian donors were included. The germline V gene supplies CDR1 SGHRS and CDR2 YFSETQ. Including cysteine and phenylalanine, the CDR3 has 13 amino acids. This entry keeps only the CDR3 DNA: 39 bases, framed from base 1. A distance of 11 bases separates the germline ends of V and J, which lose 4 bases and 6 bases respectively. Overall results and qualifications from the work: Invariant T cells such as MAIT and iNKT could partly confound zero-insertion analyses, though diverse VJ usage argued against this for most clonotypes. In monozygotic twins, out-of-frame TCR alpha sharing was systematically underestimated by recombination models, although the models agreed with sharing between unrelated individuals. Fewer insertions were carried by abundant cord blood beta clonotypes, a similar but weaker trend appeared in young adult naive repertoires, and no such trend appeared in memory repertoires. Compared with coincidental sharing between unrelated individuals, an excess of low generation-probability sequences was observed among out-of-frame TCR alpha sequences shared between twins. Because the same donors could not be followed over many years, the conclusions relied on cross-sectional statistical analysis. A weaker excess of twin sharing was found in beta out-of-frame sequences because the signal-to-noise ratio was lowered by fewer shared sequences.

Receptor amplification or capture employed 5' RACE. For sequencing, an Illumina HiSeq 2000 was employed. A universal primer binding site was added through template switching, and the final cDNA carried a unique molecular identifier so that TCR cDNA molecules could be counted accurately. Specific primers in the conserved constant-segment region were used to synthesize first-strand cDNA for TCR alpha and beta chains. To control for contamination, each cDNA library was double barcoded with a SMART-Mk sample barcode plus Illumina barcodes. TruSeq adapter sequences and Illumina sample barcodes were added in two successive PCR steps. The TCR alpha and beta cDNA libraries were sequenced on the Illumina HiSeq platform using custom primers. Regarding the original processing steps: MiGEC processed the raw reads to extract unique molecular identifiers, while MiXCR was used to determine the CDR3 positions. Recombination models were inferred per individual with the repgenHMM and IGoR tools using an EM algorithm. The analysis of shared clonotypes was done with the tcR package in R, with sharing normalized by the product of cloneset sizes. To study raw recombination without the effects of thymic and clonal selection, out-of-frame nonproductive sequences were analyzed. Clones were called with MiXCR by TCRdb after fastp trimmed the public reads at Q25, and only in-frame beta chains were retained. Entries that share a CDR3 protein sequence are merged under the most common genes and DNA. TCRdb's processing, not the authors' own work, is the source of the V and J calls. The sample table records 1.5 million to 2 million distinct CDR3 sequences; less than 40% of these occur just once. The ten largest make up about 0.3% of the sample.

The receptor comes from a newborn girl in good health. Sample: cord blood. This receptor chain uses TRBV5-1 and TRBJ2-1, with TRBD2 as a weak D call on 6 bases. The sequenced DNA is TGCGCCAGCAGCCCGGGACTCCTCAATGAGCAGTTCTTC. It translates as CASSPGLLNEQFF.